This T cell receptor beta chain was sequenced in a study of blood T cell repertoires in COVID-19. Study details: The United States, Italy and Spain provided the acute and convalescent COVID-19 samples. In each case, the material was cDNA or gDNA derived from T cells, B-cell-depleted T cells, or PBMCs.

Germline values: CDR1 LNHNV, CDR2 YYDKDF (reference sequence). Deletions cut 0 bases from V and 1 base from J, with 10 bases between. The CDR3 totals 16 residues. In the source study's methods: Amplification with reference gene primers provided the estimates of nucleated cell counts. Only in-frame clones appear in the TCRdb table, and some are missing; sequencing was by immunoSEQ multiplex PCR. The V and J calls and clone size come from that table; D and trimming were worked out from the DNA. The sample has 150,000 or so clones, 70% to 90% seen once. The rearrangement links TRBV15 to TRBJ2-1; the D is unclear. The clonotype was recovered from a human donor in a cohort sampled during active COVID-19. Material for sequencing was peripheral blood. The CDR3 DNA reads TGTGCCACCAGCAGAGATAATCGCGGTTCCTACAATGAGCAGTTCTTC. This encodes CATSRDNRGSYNEQFF.